This record covers a single TCR beta chain. TCRdb recomputed calls from the RT-PCR reads with MiXCR, one row per CDR3 protein. The repertoire holds 2,000 to 3,000 distinct CDR3 sequences, with roughly 17% as singletons. V lost 9 bases to trimming and J lost 4 bases, with 15 bases between them. The CDR3 is made up of 13 amino acids. Germline values: CDR1 MNHEY, CDR2 SVGEGT. This record comes from a study of patients and donors after allogeneic stem cell transplantation. This clonotype was sampled from a human donor who was either an allogeneic HSCT recipient or a stem cell or donor lymphocyte infusion donor (not recorded which). It is not recorded whose cells these are; they may come from a transplant donor. The sequencing sample was made of blood, either unsorted or a sorted T cell fraction (not recorded which). The chain recombines TRBV6-2 or TRBV6-3 with TRBJ2-5, with no clear D. The CDR3 loop reads CASNGNTGETQYF. In DNA, the CDR3 is TGTGCCAGTAATGGGAACACGGGAGAGACCCAGTACTTC.